This T cell receptor (beta chain) comes out of a study of identical twins. Broader study findings: Part of the zero-insertion signal could reflect confounding by invariant MAIT and iNKT cells.

On this clonotype: What it binds is unknown.

A template switching step contributed a universal primer site, while unique molecular identifiers were present in the cDNA. TCRdb analysed the 5' RACE reads with MiXCR anew, one entry per CDR3 protein. The data hold around 960,000 distinct CDR3 sequences, with approximately 13% observed a single time. The CDR3 extends over 11 amino acids. Germline CDR1 is SQVTM and CDR2 is ANQGSEA. V lost 5 bases to trimming and J lost 6 bases, with 7 bases between them. These data were also reused for a study on yellow fever vaccine responses in identical twins.

Specimen: PBMCs. V usage is TRBV29-1 and J usage is TRBJ2-2; D is unclear. This sequence was found in a woman aged 18-35 years in good health. CDR3 loop: CSVWGSGELFF. The CDR3 DNA reads TGCAGCGTTTGGGGATCCGGGGAGCTGTTTTTT.